These 10 T cell receptor beta chains were all obtained from the same sample, sequenced in a study of blood T cell repertoires in COVID-19. Clones were read by immunoSEQ multiplex PCR, and TCRdb kept only the in-frame ones, dropping some. The sample records about 240,000 clones, around four fifths being singletons. Sequencing input: peripheral blood. The source is a woman aged 55-70 years with active or convalescent COVID-19.

The V gene is TRBV5-1, the J gene TRBJ2-3; TRBD2 matches at 10 bases. CDR3 length equals 15 residues. V dropped 2 bases and J dropped 4; count of bases not matched to a gene: 4. Germline V CDR1 and CDR2: SGHRS, YFSETQ. CDR3 amino acids: CASSLLAGRPDTQYF. The CDR3 bases are TGCGCCAGCAGCTTACTAGCGGGAAGGCCAGATACGCAGTATTTT.

Only a few counts were recorded for this clone. The chain combines TRBV19 with TRBJ2-7, with 12 positions matching TRBD2. CDR1 is LNHDA and CDR2 is SQIVND in the germline V gene (reference sequence). Trimming took 5 bases from V and 4 from J; bases not matched to a gene: 3. CDR3 length equals 14 residues. The CDR3 spells CASSVTSGSYEQYF. In DNA form, the CDR3 reads TGTGCCAGTAGTGTGACTAGCGGGAGTTACGAGCAGTACTTC.

This rearrangement joins TRBV5-1 to TRBJ1-4, with D tentatively TRBD1 (5 bases). Germline V gene data show CDR1 as SGHRS and CDR2 as YFSETQ. The CDR3 runs 13 residues. Trimming cost V 3 bases and J 8 bases, with 11 bases left between them. The CDR3 DNA reads as TGCGCCAGCAGCTCCCGCGGGGACGAAAAACTGTTTTTT. This translates into CASSSRGDEKLFF.

This clone came up a few times. The chain couples TRBV19 to TRBJ2-1; 10 bases are shared with TRBD2. CDR1 is LNHDA, CDR2 SQIVND, per germline (reference sequence). This CDR3 has 16 residues. The V segment lost 5 bases and the J segment 8 bases; nucleotides outside the gene matches: 12. The CDR3 spells CASSALSGRALDEQFF. CDR3 bases: TGTGCCAGTAGTGCCCTCAGCGGGAGGGCCTTAGATGAGCAGTTCTTC.

This chain connects TRBV3-1 (or the pseudogene TRBV3-2) to TRBJ1-1; no clear D gene. Germline V CDR1 and CDR2: LGHDT, YNNKEL (reference sequence). This CDR3 has 13 residues. V lost 1 base to trimming and J lost 0 bases, with 3 bases between them. The CDR3 reads CASSQVMNTEAFF. The CDR3 DNA is TGTGCCAGCAGCCAAGTTATGAACACTGAAGCTTTCTTT.

This clone came up many times. The CDR3 bases are TGTGCCTCCGGACAGATCTATGGCTACACCTTC. This translates into CASGQIYGYTF. V usage is TRBV19 and J usage is TRBJ1-2, with D tentatively TRBD1 (6 bases). Per the germline V gene, CDR1 is LNHDA and CDR2 is SQIVND (reference sequence). The CDR3 contains 11 residues. V gave up 11 bases and J gave up 4 bases, with 11 bases separating them.

V gene TRBV18 combines with J gene TRBJ2-1, with 9 bases identical to TRBD1. Germline CDR1 and CDR2: KGHSH and LQKENI. This CDR3 is 14 amino acids long. Trimming removed 4 bases from V and 9 bases from J; junction bases left unmatched: 7. The CDR3 sequence is CASSLRTGEGEQFF. The DNA of the CDR3 is TGTGCCAGCTCACTCCGGACAGGGGAAGGTGAGCAGTTCTTC.

The gene calls are TRBV5-6 and TRBJ2-7, with a tentative D call TRBD2 (7 bases). V shed 0 bases and J shed 2 bases, with 18 bases lying between them. Germline lookup yields CDR1 SGHDT and CDR2 YYEEEE. This CDR3 has 17 amino acids. The CDR3 region is CASSLDGGGDLTYEQYF. CDR3 coding DNA: TGTGCCAGCAGCTTGGACGGAGGGGGGGACCTAACCTACGAGCAGTACTTC.

The chain carries TRBV2 and TRBJ2-7; D call uncertain. Germline lookup yields CDR1 SNHLY and CDR2 FYNNEI. The CDR3 totals 16 residues. V shed 3 bases and J shed 0 bases, with 15 bases lying between them. The CDR3 region is CASSDESDWSSYEQYF. The CDR3 DNA sequence: TGTGCCAGCAGTGATGAGTCCGATTGGAGCTCCTACGAGCAGTACTTC.

The chain uses TRBV7-8 and TRBJ2-1, with 14 bases identical to TRBD2. The V and J ends lost 3 bases and 6 bases, in that order; junction bases with no gene match: 13. Looked up from germline, CDR1 is SGHVS and CDR2 is FQNEAQ. The CDR3 loop spans 19 amino acids. CDR3 in amino acids: CASSFPRTSGRSNGNEQFF. The CDR3 DNA is TGTGCCAGCAGCTTCCCCAGGACTAGCGGGAGGAGTAATGGCAATGAGCAGTTCTTC.